This TCR beta chain derives from a study of shared clonotypes between healthy human individuals (dated by TCRdb to the early 2020s). Context from the whole study: A few men and a couple of women, aged 18 to 49 years, made up the cohort. Per donor, three plates each were used for CD4 naive and CD4 memory, two for CD8 naive, and one for CD8 memory. Blood TCR repertoires of a handful of healthy adults were deeply sequenced to estimate repertoire size and the extent of clonotype sharing between individuals. To increase sequencing depth and limit assay-specific biases, TCR repertoire library preparation and sequencing were carried out by different laboratories using diverse techniques. Between about 0.94 and 8.9 billion PBMCs per donor were obtained by leukapheresis. Overall results and qualifications from the work: When a handful of donors were compared, the shared fraction of clonotypes was approximately 5% for naive CD4, approximately 3.5% for naive CD8, roughly 2.5% for memory CD4, and roughly 0.4% for memory CD8. Pairwise subsampling led to the expectation that sequencing depth would affect the degree of clonotype sharing among donors. Larger estimated clonotype richness was generally found for naive subsets than for memory subsets. Even with the large sequencing depth, rarefaction of the sorted-subset datasets indicated that sequencing was incomplete. Higher generation probabilities were observed for clonotypes shared by all four sorted-subset donors than for non-shared clonotypes. Only blood was sampled, and tissue TCR repertoires likely differ from those in blood. Because the study included a small number of donors, the genetic and exposure-history diversity represented was limited.

In the case of this clone: Its antigen is not yet known. No much larger clonotype is one base removed from it; base qualities were not supplied.

The donors were healthy, HIV-negative adults with no recently reported acute infections or vaccinations. Only Caucasian adults living in Nashville, Tennessee, USA were represented among the donors. CD4+ T cells were enriched by magnetic negative selection, after which naive cells were positively selected on CD45RA and the negative fraction was taken as the memory subset. After blood collection by leukapheresis, PBMCs were isolated using Ficoll-Histopaque density gradient centrifugation and then cryopreserved in the vapor phase of liquid nitrogen. Analytical flow cytometry was used to check the purity and quantity of each magnetically sorted T cell population. Genomic DNA was isolated from every sorted fraction and measured by UV absorbance on a Nanodrop 2000c. TCR CDR3 regions were amplified from genomic DNA by multiplex PCR using the deep immunoSEQ assay. Genomic DNA extracted from each cell subset was distributed evenly over all wells of several immunoSEQ 96-well plates, and each plate served as one replicate. Each replicate PCR for sorted subsets received 200 ng genomic DNA, equal to some 32,000 T cell genomes. Purified libraries were quantified with a Qubit 3.0 fluorometer, sized on a Bioanalyzer 2100, and re-quantified with the KAPA Library Quantification kit. Each immunoSEQ 96-well plate was sequenced on its own single-read 150-cycle Illumina NextSeq 550 flow cell. In the original analysis: Because the immunoSEQ output held only junctional sequences and lacked quality scores, the filtering could not match the filtering applied to full-length reads. Sequences were annotated with PyIR, a Python wrapper for IgBLAST v1.9, using IMGT germline references to assign V/J genes and CDR3. Reads were removed for weak V/J assignments (E-value above 1e-6), missing CDR3, stop codons, out-of-frame junctions, or ambiguous translated residues. V3J clonotypes were defined by identical inferred V gene, J gene, and CDR3 amino acid sequence. The percentage overlap between two repertoires was calculated by dividing the number of shared unique clonotypes by the size of the smaller repertoire. Repertoire richness was assessed with RTK rarefaction, the Chao1 estimator, and Recon v2.1 estimates of unobserved clonotypes. OLGA was used to compute generation probabilities for all TCRbeta clonotypes that the gDNA method yielded from a few donors. Here the immuneACCESS table is served through TCRdb, limited to in-frame sequences with V and J called. Missing clones are a known gap in these copies; in checked studies unresolved V genes cover under half, and the rest lacks a known reason. The DNA was the basis for D and trimming; V, J and clone size are from that table. In this sample the table shows millions of clones, more than 80% of which occur a single time. Of the sample, around 0.14% falls within the top ten clones.

CDR1 MNHNS and CDR2 SASEGT were looked up in the germline V gene. The CDR3 covers 14 residues, taking in both the cysteine and the phenylalanine. The CDR3 DNA has 42 bases and is translated from base 1. V and J are truncated by 5 bases and 4 bases respectively, leaving an intervening sequence of 14 bases. Here the chain combines TRBV6-1 and TRBJ1-2, with a weak D call of TRBD1 (5 bases match). The clonotype comes from a man aged 18 to 30 in good health. Sequencing used naive CD4+ T cells sorted from blood. What this sample's cell subset or site label stands for: CD45RA+ positively selected. The sequenced DNA is TGTGCCAGCAGTAATGGGGGGGGGAGCTATGGCTACACCTTC. Its protein reads: CASSNGGGSYGYTF.